The 8 T cell receptor beta chains below all came from one sample that was sequenced in a study of sequential checkpoint blockade in melanoma. Treatment reported: randomized to nivolumab then ipilimumab (arm A) or the reverse (arm B). Repertoires were generated with immunoSEQ multiplex PCR, while TCRdb's copy carries only in-frame clones and drops some. The table shows some 7,000 clones, with 28% occurring only once. Sequencing used tumor tissue (inferred from file names), obtained from a patient given nivolumab and ipilimumab in sequence. Receptor source: a human donor with melanoma.

V is TRBV18 and J is TRBJ2-5; 7 bases are a match to TRBD1. Trimming removed 3 bases from V and 3 bases from J; junction bases left unmatched: 4. Germline V lookup: CDR1 KGHSH, CDR2 LQKENI. The CDR3 sequence is 14 residues long. CDR3 DNA sequence: TGTGCCAGCTCACCGCGACAGGGAGAAGAGACCCAGTACTTC. Its translation is CASSPRQGEETQYF.

The chain joins TRBV14 to TRBJ2-5, with D perhaps TRBD1 or TRBD2 (5 bases each). The CDR3 runs to 16 residues. Looked up from germline, CDR1 is SGHDN and CDR2 is FVKESK. The V end lost 4 bases, the J end lost 4 bases, and 19 bases lay between the germline ends. CDR3 protein: CASSPLGDPQGETQYF. In nucleotides, the CDR3 is TGTGCCAGCAGCCCTTTGGGAGACCCCCAGGGAGAGACCCAGTACTTC.

This clone was recorded a few times. The chain is built from TRBV5-1 and TRBJ2-2, with D perhaps TRBD1 (6 bases). The germline CDR1 and CDR2 sequences are SGHRS and YFSETQ. This CDR3 is built from 15 residues. V gave up 4 bases and J gave up 0 bases, with 10 bases separating them. CDR3 residues: CASSPGQSNTGELFF. CDR3 bases: TGCGCCAGCAGCCCGGGACAATCGAACACCGGGGAGCTGTTTTTT.

The chain has TRBV2 and TRBJ2-6, with D unclear. Trimming shortened V by 4 bases and J by 2 bases, and 9 bases separated the two germline ends. Germline V gene sequence: CDR1 SNHLY, CDR2 FYNNEI. The CDR3 is 15 amino acids. CDR3 bases: TGTGCCAGCAGTGCGCAGATCACTGGGGCCAACGTCCTGACTTTC. Translated: CASSAQITGANVLTF.

By its share, this clone is large (0.1 to 1%). DNA for the CDR3: TGTGCCAGCAGCGTAACGGAAGCAACTAATGAAAAACTGTTTTTT. Protein product: CASSVTEATNEKLFF. The chain couples TRBV9 to TRBJ1-4, with D hard to call. V was pared by 1 base and J by 0 bases, with 7 bases between. In germline, CDR1 is SGDLS, CDR2 YYNGEE. This CDR3 has 15 residues.

The chain carries TRBV5-1 and TRBJ2-7; tentatively, D is TRBD2 (6 bases). Germline V gene lookup returns CDR1 SGHRS and CDR2 YFSETQ. The germline V and J ends were trimmed by 0 bases and 3 bases, with 10 bases remaining between them. This CDR3 is built from 14 residues. CDR3 sequence reads: CASSLALSGYEQYF. For the CDR3, the DNA is TGCGCCAGCAGCTTGGCCCTTAGCGGCTACGAGCAGTACTTC.

V and J are TRBV19 and TRBJ1-5; TRBD1 aligns across 7 bases. The CDR3 consists of 15 residues. V gave up 9 bases and J gave up 0 bases; unmatched junction bases: 8. Germline CDR1 and CDR2: LNHDA and SQIVND (reference sequence). The CDR3 protein is CASHTDRNSNQPQHF. As DNA, the CDR3 is TGTGCCAGCCATACGGACAGGAATAGCAATCAGCCCCAGCATTTT.

This clone was observed a few times. The V gene is TRBV9, the J gene TRBJ1-2; possibly TRBD1 for D (6 bases). The CDR3 is made up of 15 amino acids. V dropped 4 bases and J dropped 8 bases, with 21 bases sitting between them. From germline, CDR1 is SGDLS and CDR2 YYNGEE. In nucleotides, the CDR3 is TGTGCCAGCAGCCCCCCGACAGGTCTCTCGAGGGGCTACACCTTC. Translating gives CASSPPTGLSRGYTF. The complete variable domain, with remaining parts taken from reference TRBV9 and TRBJ1-2, reads DSGVTQTPKHLITATGQRVTLRCSPRSGDLSVYWYQQSLDQGLQFLIQYYNGEERAKGNILERFSAQQFPDLHSELNLSSLELGDSALYFCASSPPTGLSRGYTFGSGTRLTVV.